This TCR beta chain comes out of a study of OX40 agonist ivuxolimab in advanced cancers. Points from the study as a whole: People who partly responded at 0.1-3.0 mg/kg had some of the least clonal expansion seen. Nonresponders, in some cases, also had low normalized T-cell clonal expansion.

The CDR3 runs to 15 residues. After removal of 6 bases from V and 3 bases from J, the junction contained 2 bases not matched to a gene. Germline lookup yields CDR1 ENHRY and CDR2 SYGVKD. For this clone: Its target is not known.

Only in-frame clones appear in the TCRdb table, and some are missing; sequencing was by immunoSEQ multiplex PCR. The sample contains about 90,000 clones, more than 80% of which appear only once. This specimen was CD4+ or CD8+ T cells sorted from blood, taken in a trial of the OX40 agonist ivuxolimab. The chain uses TRBV10-3 and TRBJ2-1, with 13 positions matching TRBD2. The TCR was taken from an adult with an advanced solid tumor such as melanoma, head and neck, liver or kidney cancer. In DNA form, the CDR3 reads TGTGCCATCAGAGGACTAGCGGGAGTCTACAATGAGCAGTTCTTC. Its translation: CAIRGLAGVYNEQFF.